The T cell receptor (beta chain) described here comes from a study of OX40 agonist ivuxolimab in advanced cancers. Study-wide results and limits: There were, on average, more expanded clones in CD8+ T cells than in CD4+.

The V segment lost 6 bases and the J segment 2 bases; nucleotides outside the gene matches: 5. Germline V gene sequence: CDR1 MNHEY, CDR2 SVGAGI. This CDR3 is 14 amino acids long. Repertoires were generated with immunoSEQ multiplex PCR, while TCRdb's copy carries only in-frame clones and drops some. The data hold around 62,000 clones, with roughly 86% observed a single time. On this clone itself: Its antigen is unidentified.

This specimen was CD4+ or CD8+ T cells sorted from blood, taken in a trial of the OX40 agonist ivuxolimab. The chain uses TRBV6-5 and TRBJ2-7; TRBD1 aligns across 9 bases. The TCR sequence derives from an adult with an advanced solid tumor such as melanoma, head and neck, liver or kidney cancer. The CDR3 DNA reads as TGTGCCAGCAGCCTTCGACAGGGGGCCTACGAGCAGTACTTC. Translating it yields CASSLRQGAYEQYF.